Detailed here is one T cell receptor (beta chain). Its antigen is still unknown. The data are from a study of vaccination effects on CD4 cells after COVID-19. The CDR3 runs to 13 residues. Germline CDR1 reads MNHEY; CDR2 reads SVGAGI. Trimming stripped 6 bases from V and 0 bases from J, with 8 bases between. ViraFEST used viral peptide pools to expand antigen-specific CD4+ T cells before sequencing. Cultured cells yielded isolated CD4+ T cells after less than 11 days. Nucleocapsid antibodies stayed negative before and after vaccination, showing no earlier SARS-CoV-2 infection. Produced via immunoSEQ multiplex PCR; TCRdb's table is partial and in-frame only. The table shows some 69,000 clones, with about four fifths occurring only once.

The chain carries TRBV6-5 and TRBJ2-5; weak D call: TRBD1 (6 bases). The source material was CD4+ T cells from PBMCs cultured with HCoV-NL63 spike peptides, sampled before COVID-19 vaccination. The TCR originated in a human donor who received a COVID-19 vaccine. CDR3 residues: CASRRTDQETQYF. CDR3 sequence (DNA): TGTGCCAGCAGACGGACAGACCAAGAGACCCAGTACTTC.